Following are 9 T cell receptor beta chains from one sample sequenced in a study of T cell responses to AZD1222 COVID-19 vaccine. The repertoire was sequenced with immunoSEQ multiplex PCR; TCRdb's copy has only in-frame clones and lacks some. The sample comprises some 150,000 clones, approximately 90% of which are singletons, and 3% to 3.5% rests with the top ten. The material was peripheral blood, obtained 28 days after the second AZD1222 dose. These receptors came from an adult who received the AZD1222 COVID-19 vaccine.

The rearrangement links TRBV30 to TRBJ2-5; 7 bases agree with TRBD2. The CDR3 has 19 amino acids. Per the germline V gene, CDR1 is GTSNPN and CDR2 is SVGIG (reference sequence). The V segment lost 0 bases and the J segment 1 base; nucleotides outside the gene matches: 17. The CDR3: CAWSVGLGSPASGQETQYF. CDR3 in DNA: TGTGCCTGGAGTGTAGGATTAGGTTCCCCGGCTAGCGGCCAAGAGACCCAGTACTTC.

The CDR3 loop is CASSQGVVAGVHEQFF. CDR3 bases: TGTGCCAGCAGCCAAGGGGTAGTAGCGGGAGTCCATGAGCAGTTCTTC. The chain uses TRBV3-1 (or the pseudogene TRBV3-2) and TRBJ2-1, with 9 nucleotides matching TRBD2. Germline V CDR1 and CDR2: LGHDT, YNNKEL (reference sequence). V trimming: 1 base; J trimming: 8 bases; junction bases outside the gene matches: 9. The CDR3 is 16 amino acids.

The chain is built from TRBV10-3 and TRBJ1-1; the D gene is possibly TRBD1 (5 bases). CDR3 size: 13 residues. Germline lookup yields CDR1 ENHRY and CDR2 SYGVKD. V was trimmed by 6 bases and J by 5 bases, leaving 13 bases between them. DNA of the CDR3: TGTGCCATCAGCCGAGACAGTGAAACTGAAGCTTTCTTT. Amino acid sequence: CAISRDSETEAFF.

The chain has TRBV2 and TRBJ1-6; possibly TRBD1 for D (5 bases). Germline V CDR1 and CDR2: SNHLY, FYNNEI. CDR3 size: 14 residues. The V end lost 1 base, the J end lost 9 bases, and 10 bases lay between the germline ends. CDR3 in amino acids: CASSEGGPGSPLHF. CDR3 bases: TGTGCCAGCAGTGAAGGGGGCCCTGGTTCACCCCTCCACTTT.

CDR3 loop: CATSVSGTGRVNTEAFF. CDR3 DNA: TGTGCCACCTCAGTATCTGGGACAGGGAGGGTGAACACTGAAGCTTTCTTT. This chain connects TRBV19 to TRBJ1-1, with TRBD1 matching over 9 bases. Trimming at V came to 10 bases and at J to 0 bases, leaving 15 bases not matched to a gene. The CDR3 has 17 residues. CDR1 is LNHDA, CDR2 SQIVND, per germline (reference sequence).

A few counts support this clone. This sequence joins TRBV11-2 and TRBJ1-1; no firm D call. The CDR3 is 12 residues long. Germline V CDR1 and CDR2: SGHAT, FQNNGV. Between the trimmed V and J ends, which lost 8 bases and 6 bases, there was a span of 13 bases. DNA for the CDR3: TGTGCCAGCGGAGGGCGGTTTCCTGAAGCTTTCTTT. Translated, it gives CASGGRFPEAFF.

The chain uses TRBV11-2 and TRBJ2-1; D might be TRBD2 (6 bases). CDR1 and CDR2 (germline): SGHAT, FQNNGV. V was shortened by 4 bases and J by 8 bases, with 18 bases between the two germline ends. The CDR3 consists of 15 residues. The CDR3 DNA follows: TGTGCCAGCAGCTCCCGGGAGCCTGGGGCCCATGAGCAGTTCTTC. This codes for CASSSREPGAHEQFF. Drawing the rest from reference TRBV11-2 and TRBJ2-1, the complete variable domain is EAGVAQSPRYKIIEKRQSVAFWCNPISGHATLYWYQQILGQGPKLLIQFQNNGVVDDSQLPKDRFSAERLKGVDSTLKIQPAKLEDSAVYLCASSSREPGAHEQFFGPGTRLTVL.

The CDR3 loop is CASSQDRTTLRSYNEQFF. CDR3 nucleotides: TGCGCCAGCAGCCAAGATCGGACCACCCTGAGATCCTACAATGAGCAGTTCTTC. This rearrangement joins TRBV4-1 to TRBJ2-1; D ambiguous. Germline CDR1 and CDR2: MGHRA and YSYEKL. With 0 bases removed from V and 1 base from J, the gap between germline ends came to 16 bases. The CDR3 has 18 residues.

The rearrangement uses TRBV2 and TRBJ2-4; tentative D call: TRBD2 (7 bases). CDR1 is SNHLY and CDR2 is FYNNEI in the germline V gene. The CDR3 consists of 16 residues. The V end was cut by 3 bases, the J end by 2 bases, with 14 bases between. The CDR3: CASSDPGGLTKNIQYF. The CDR3 nucleotides are TGTGCCAGCAGTGATCCGGGGGGCCTGACCAAAAACATTCAGTACTTC.